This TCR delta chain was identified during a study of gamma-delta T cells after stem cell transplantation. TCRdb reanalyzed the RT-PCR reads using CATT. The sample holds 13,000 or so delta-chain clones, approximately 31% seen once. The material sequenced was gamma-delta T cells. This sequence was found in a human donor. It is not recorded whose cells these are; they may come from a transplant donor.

This CDR3 is CAASAKKRNKKTDKLIF. CDR3 DNA: TGTGCAGCAAGCGCGAAAAAGCGGAACAAGAAGACCGATAAACTCATCTTT. This chain connects TRAV29/DV5 to TRDJ1; no firm D call. The CDR3 is 17 residues long. V lost 0 bases and J lost 2, with 20 bases in between. Germline values: CDR1 NSMFDY, CDR2 ISSIKDK.